One sample yielded the 23 T cell receptor beta chains listed below, sequenced in a study of siplizumab effects on memory and regulatory T cells. Only in-frame clones appear in the TCRdb table, and some are missing; sequencing was by immunoSEQ multiplex PCR. The table has 95,000 to 100,000 clones, around 90% seen once. The sequencing sample was made of non-Treg CD4+ T cells sorted from blood. These receptors all stem from a human donor in good health.

DNA of the CDR3: TGTGCCAGCAGCCTGGGGGCCAGGGATCAGCCCCAGCATTTT. Its protein is CASSLGARDQPQHF. The chain recombines TRBV7-2 with TRBJ1-5; D possibly corresponds to TRBD1 (6 bases). The V end was cut by 5 bases, the J end by 5 bases, with 13 bases between. CDR1 and CDR2 from the germline V gene are SGHTA and FQGNSA. The CDR3 loop spans 14 amino acids.

The V gene is TRBV2, the J gene TRBJ2-1, with 7 bases that match TRBD1. CDR3 length: 15 amino acids. The junction had 4 bases not matched to a gene; V was cut back by 4 bases and J by 1 base. Germline loops: CDR1 SNHLY, CDR2 FYNNEI. The DNA of the CDR3 is TGTGCCAGCAGTGTAGCCAGGGGGTCCTACAATGAGCAGTTCTTC. This gives the protein CASSVARGSYNEQFF.

The CDR3 sequence is CASSLDAGSRTEAFF. DNA for the CDR3: TGCGCCAGCAGCTTGGATGCAGGGTCGAGGACTGAAGCTTTCTTT. The genes are TRBV5-1 and TRBJ1-1, with D possibly TRBD1 on 5 matching bases. Germline V gene lookup returns CDR1 SGHRS and CDR2 YFSETQ. This CDR3 spans 15 amino acids. The germline V and J ends were trimmed by 0 bases and 5 bases, with 14 bases remaining between them. Full variable domain (remainder filled in from reference TRBV5-1 and TRBJ1-1): KAGVTQTPRYLIKTRGQQVTLSCSPISGHRSVSWYQQTPGQGLQFLFEYFSETQRNKGNFPGRFSGRQFSNSRSEMNVSTLELGDSALYLCASSLDAGSRTEAFFGQGTRLTVV.

This clone was observed a few times. The CDR3 DNA is TGCAGTGCTAGTATCGGCTCTGAAGCTTTCTTT. Its protein is CSASIGSEAFF. This rearrangement joins TRBV20-1 to TRBJ1-1; D is uncertain. This CDR3 comprises 11 residues. Germline V gene lookup returns CDR1 DFQATT and CDR2 SNEGSKA (reference sequence). V was cut by 3 bases and J by 6 bases, with 8 bases left in between.

The V and J genes are TRBV28 and TRBJ2-6; no clear D gene. Germline-derived CDR1 and CDR2 are MDHEN and SYDVKM. V was cut by 5 bases and J by 0 bases, with 11 bases left in between. The CDR3 is 16 residues long. The CDR3: CASSKGSSSGANVLTF. The CDR3 DNA sequence: TGTGCCAGCAGTAAGGGTTCGAGCTCTGGGGCCAACGTCCTGACTTTC.

This chain joins TRBV20-1 and TRBJ2-5; D is unclear. V was pared by 3 bases and J by 5 bases, with 4 bases between. Germline V gene data show CDR1 as DFQATT and CDR2 as SNEGSKA (reference sequence). The CDR3 totals 10 residues. The CDR3 DNA follows: TGCAGTGCTAGTACGGAGACCCAGTACTTC. This codes for CSASTETQYF.

This chain joins TRBV28 and TRBJ1-5; no reliable D call. Germline CDR1 is MDHEN and CDR2 is SYDVKM. Trimming pared 6 bases from V and 6 bases from J, leaving 18 bases between. The CDR3 is 15 residues long. In DNA form, the CDR3 reads TGTGCCAGCAGACCACCGGGCCCCAGAACTCAGCCCCAGCATTTT. This translates into CASRPPGPRTQPQHF. Full variable domain (missing parts from reference TRBV28 and TRBJ1-5): DVKVTQSSRYLVKRTGEKVFLECVQDMDHENMFWYRQDPGLGLRLIYFSYDVKMKEKGDIPEGYSVSREKKERFSLILESASTNQTSMYLCASRPPGPRTQPQHFGDGTRLSIL.

V is TRBV7-2 and J is TRBJ2-6, with D possibly TRBD2 on 6 matching bases. The length of the CDR3 is 16 residues. V lost 6 bases, J lost 0 bases, and 12 bases lay in between. Germline assignment: CDR1 SGHTA and CDR2 FQGNSA. In nucleotides, the CDR3 is TGTGCCAGCAGATCCGGGACTCACTCTGGGGCCAACGTCCTGACTTTC. Its protein is CASRSGTHSGANVLTF.

This clone was observed a single time. The gene calls are TRBV2 and TRBJ1-2; 8 positions agree with TRBD1. The V and J ends lost 7 bases and 6 bases, in that order; junction bases with no gene match: 10. Germline values: CDR1 SNHLY, CDR2 FYNNEI. This CDR3 is built from 14 residues. The CDR3 sequence is CASTRRGQANGYTF. The DNA for the CDR3 is TGTGCCAGCACCCGGAGGGGACAGGCAAATGGCTACACCTTC. The variable domain in full, with the rest retrieved from reference TRBV2 and TRBJ1-2, is EPEVTQTPSHQVTQMGQEVILRCVPISNHLYFYWYRQILGQKVEFLVSFYNNEISEKSEIFDDQFSVERPDGSNFTLKIRSTKLEDSAMYFCASTRRGQANGYTFGSGTRLTVV.

The genes are TRBV7-3 and TRBJ2-5, with a tentative D call TRBD2 (6 bases). Germline V gives CDR1 SGHTA, CDR2 FQGTGA. With 5 bases removed from V and 3 bases from J, the gap between germline ends came to 13 bases. There are 14 residues in the CDR3. The CDR3 DNA is TGTGCCAGCAGCCCAACCGGACTAAAAGAGACCCAGTACTTC. This encodes CASSPTGLKETQYF.

This chain joins TRBV30 and TRBJ2-3; no definite D call. Deletions cut 5 bases from V and 7 bases from J, with 16 bases between. Per germline, CDR1 GTSNPN and CDR2 SVGIG (reference sequence). This CDR3 contains 13 residues. CDR3 region: CAWGKGYRYTQYF. CDR3 DNA: TGTGCCTGGGGCAAGGGCTATCGTTATACGCAGTATTTT. Drawing the rest from reference TRBV30 and TRBJ2-3, the complete variable domain is SQTIHQWPATLVQPVGSPLSLECTVEGTSNPNLYWYRQAAGRGLQLLFYSVGIGQISSEVPQNLSASRPQDRQFILSSKKLLLSDSGFYLCAWGKGYRYTQYFGPGTRLTVL.

The rearrangement links TRBV5-1 to TRBJ1-2, with TRBD1 matching 8 bases. In germline, CDR1 is SGHRS, CDR2 YFSETQ. The CDR3 spans 16 residues. V lost 0 bases and J lost 7; bases outside the gene matches: 11. The DNA for the CDR3 is TGCGCCAGCAGCTTGGTTGACAGGGGAGGAGCGGTTGGCTACACCTTC. It codes for CASSLVDRGGAVGYTF.

The V gene is TRBV29-1, the J gene TRBJ1-5; no clear D. Trimming removed 4 bases at V and 4 bases at J, with 14 bases between. The CDR3 length is 14 residues. Germline V gene data show CDR1 as SQVTM and CDR2 as ANQGSEA. The CDR3 DNA reads as TGCAGCGTTGCCCCACGGGGTCGTAATCAGCCCCAGCATTTT. Its protein product is CSVAPRGRNQPQHF.

The chain combines TRBV4-1 with TRBJ1-2, with TRBD1 identical over 9 bases. V dropped 4 bases and J dropped 8; count of bases not matched to a gene: 8. Germline V CDR1 and CDR2: MGHRA, YSYEKL. The CDR3 runs 14 residues. The CDR3 nucleotides are TGCGCCAGCAGCCGTGGCGGGACAGGGCTCGGCTACACCTTC. Its translation: CASSRGGTGLGYTF.

V gene TRBV5-4 combines with J gene TRBJ2-7; 8 nucleotides line up with TRBD1. After removal of 4 bases from V and 0 bases from J, the junction contained 6 bases not matched to a gene. The germline CDR1 and CDR2 sequences are SGHNT and YYREEE (reference sequence). The CDR3 consists of 15 residues. In DNA form, the CDR3 reads TGTGCCAGCAGCATCGGGACAGGTATCTCCTACGAGCAGTACTTC. Translated, it gives CASSIGTGISYEQYF.

V and J are TRBV11-3 and TRBJ2-1; a possible D gene is TRBD2 (6 bases). The germline V and J ends were trimmed by 6 bases and 6 bases, with 18 bases remaining between them. Germline-derived CDR1 and CDR2 are SGHNT and YENEEA. There are 15 residues in the CDR3. The CDR3 region is CASRYALGGGNEQFF. The CDR3 nucleotides are TGTGCCAGCAGATACGCCCTTGGGGGAGGCAATGAGCAGTTCTTC.

V is TRBV7-2 and J is TRBJ2-7, with D perhaps TRBD1 (6 bases). Per germline, CDR1 SGHTA and CDR2 FQGNSA. V lost 6 bases, J lost 10 bases, and 22 bases lay in between. CDR3 size: 14 residues. The CDR3 region is CASRDSSGTLEQYF. DNA for the CDR3: TGTGCCAGCAGGGACTCGTCCGGGACACTCGAACAGTACTTC.

The chain combines TRBV10-1 with TRBJ1-2; D unresolved. The CDR3 loop spans 14 amino acids. Germline CDR1 reads WNHNN; CDR2 reads SYGVQD (reference sequence). V shed 6 bases and J shed 0 bases, with 11 bases lying between them. The CDR3 region is CASSPDGTNYGYTF. The CDR3 coding sequence is TGCGCCAGCAGCCCGGACGGAACTAACTATGGCTACACCTTC.

This rearrangement joins TRBV5-4 to TRBJ2-7; 9 bases line up with TRBD1. With V trimmed by 4 bases and J by 2 bases, 4 bases remained unmatched. The CDR3 extends over 14 amino acids. Germline V gene lookup returns CDR1 SGHNT and CDR2 YYREEE (reference sequence). This CDR3 reads CASSRGQGTYEQYF. CDR3 in DNA: TGTGCCAGCAGCAGGGGACAGGGAACCTACGAGCAGTACTTC.

The chain joins TRBV14 to TRBJ2-5; no reliable D call. Germline CDR1 and CDR2: SGHDN and FVKESK. This CDR3 is 13 amino acids long. V was clipped by 1 base and J by 5 bases, with 8 bases between them. The CDR3 loop reads CASSQGLRETQYF. CDR3 coding DNA: TGTGCCAGCAGCCAAGGACTGCGGGAGACCCAGTACTTC.

The V and J genes are TRBV28 and TRBJ2-3; D may be TRBD2 (5 bases). The CDR3 consists of 17 residues. Trimming took off 7 bases at V and 6 bases at J, with 26 bases between the two ends. Per the germline V gene, CDR1 is MDHEN and CDR2 is SYDVKM. CDR3 nucleotides: TGTGCCAGCACCATTCGACGAGGGCGTCTCGGTACGGATACGCAGTATTTT. It translates to CASTIRRGRLGTDTQYF.

The chain combines TRBV7-3 with TRBJ1-1; TRBD1 matches 9 bases. Losses at the gene ends were 5 bases for V and 1 base for J; bases not matched to a gene: 11. The CDR3 runs to 17 residues. Germline V gives CDR1 SGHTA, CDR2 FQGTGA. The CDR3 DNA sequence: TGTGCCAGCAGCAGACTTATTTTGGACAGGGGGAACACTGAAGCTTTCTTT. As protein: CASSRLILDRGNTEAFF. Looking up the rest from reference TRBV7-3 and TRBJ1-1 gives the full variable domain: GAGVSQTPSNKVTEKGKYVELRCDPISGHTALYWYRQSLGQGPEFLIYFQGTGAADDSGLPNDRFFAVRPEGSVSTLKIQRTERGDSAVYLCASSRLILDRGNTEAFFGQGTRLTVV.

V gene TRBV6-1 combines with J gene TRBJ1-5; D gene uncertain. Per germline, CDR1 MNHNS and CDR2 SASEGT. Deletions cut 6 bases from V and 5 bases from J, with 5 bases between. The CDR3 is 11 residues long. In DNA, the CDR3 is TGTGCCAGCAGCAGAGATCAGCCCCAGCATTTT. Translation gives CASSRDQPQHF.